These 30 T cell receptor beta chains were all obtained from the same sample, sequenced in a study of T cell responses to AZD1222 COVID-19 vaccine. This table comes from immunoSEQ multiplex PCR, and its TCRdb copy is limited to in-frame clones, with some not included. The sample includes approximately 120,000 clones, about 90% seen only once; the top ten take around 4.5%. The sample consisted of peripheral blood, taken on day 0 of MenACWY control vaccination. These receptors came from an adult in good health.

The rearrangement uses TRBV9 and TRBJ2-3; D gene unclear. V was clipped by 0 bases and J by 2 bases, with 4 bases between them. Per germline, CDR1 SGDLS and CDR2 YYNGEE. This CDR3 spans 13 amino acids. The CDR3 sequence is CASSVVDTDTQYF. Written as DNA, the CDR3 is TGTGCCAGCAGCGTAGTGGACACAGATACGCAGTATTTT.

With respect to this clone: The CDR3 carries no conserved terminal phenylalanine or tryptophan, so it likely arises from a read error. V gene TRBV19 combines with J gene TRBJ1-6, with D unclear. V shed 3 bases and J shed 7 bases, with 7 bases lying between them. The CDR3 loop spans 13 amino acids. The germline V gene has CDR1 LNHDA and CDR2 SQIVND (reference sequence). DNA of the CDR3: TGTGCCAGTAGTATTCTGGGGAATTCACCCCTCCACCTT. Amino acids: CASSILGNSPLHL.

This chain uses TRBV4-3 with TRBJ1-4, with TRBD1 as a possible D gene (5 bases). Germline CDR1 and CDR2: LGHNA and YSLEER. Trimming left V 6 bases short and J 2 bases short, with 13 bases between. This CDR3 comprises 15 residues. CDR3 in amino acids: CASSQNGGTNEKLFF. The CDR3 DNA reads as TGCGCCAGCAGTCAAAATGGGGGGACTAATGAAAAACTGTTTTTT.

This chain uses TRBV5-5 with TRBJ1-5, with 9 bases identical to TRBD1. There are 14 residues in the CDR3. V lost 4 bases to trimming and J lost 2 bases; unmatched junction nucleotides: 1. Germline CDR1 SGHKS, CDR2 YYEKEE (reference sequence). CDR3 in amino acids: CASSRTGGNQPQHF. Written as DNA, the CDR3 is TGTGCCAGCAGCCGGACAGGGGGCAATCAGCCCCAGCATTTT.

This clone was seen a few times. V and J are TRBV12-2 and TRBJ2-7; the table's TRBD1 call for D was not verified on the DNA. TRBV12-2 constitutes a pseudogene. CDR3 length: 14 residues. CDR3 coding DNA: TGTGCAAGTCGCTTCTCGCACAGCTCCTACGAGCAGTACGTC. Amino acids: CASRFSHSSYEQYV.

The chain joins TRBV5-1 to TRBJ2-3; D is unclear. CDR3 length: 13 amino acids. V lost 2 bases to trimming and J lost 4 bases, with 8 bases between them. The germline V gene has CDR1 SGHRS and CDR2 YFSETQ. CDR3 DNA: TGCGCCAGCAGCTTCGGCTATTCAGATACGCAGTATTTT. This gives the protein CASSFGYSDTQYF.

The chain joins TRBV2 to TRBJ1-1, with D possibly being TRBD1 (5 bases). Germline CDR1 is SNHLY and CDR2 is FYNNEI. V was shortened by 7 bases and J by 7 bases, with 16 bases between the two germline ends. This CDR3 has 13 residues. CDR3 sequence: CASNRLGIDEAFF. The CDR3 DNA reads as TGTGCCAGCAACAGGTTGGGGATTGATGAAGCTTTCTTT.

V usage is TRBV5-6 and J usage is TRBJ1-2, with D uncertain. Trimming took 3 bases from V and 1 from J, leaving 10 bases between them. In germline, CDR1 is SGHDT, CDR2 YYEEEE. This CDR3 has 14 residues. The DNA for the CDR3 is TGTGCCAGCAGCTCTGCGGTGCGTAACTATGGCTACACCTTC. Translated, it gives CASSSAVRNYGYTF.

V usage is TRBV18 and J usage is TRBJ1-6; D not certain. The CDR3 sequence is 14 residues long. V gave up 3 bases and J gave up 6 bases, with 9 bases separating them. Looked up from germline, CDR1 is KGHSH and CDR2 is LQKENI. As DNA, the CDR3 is TGTGCCAGCTCACCTCTCCGGGCTAATTCACCCCTCCACTTT. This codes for CASSPLRANSPLHF.

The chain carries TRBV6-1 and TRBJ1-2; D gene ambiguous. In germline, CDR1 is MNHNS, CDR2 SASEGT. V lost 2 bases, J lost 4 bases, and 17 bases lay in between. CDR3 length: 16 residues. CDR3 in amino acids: CASSERGAPEFYGYTF. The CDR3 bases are TGTGCCAGCAGTGAAAGAGGCGCCCCGGAATTCTATGGCTACACCTTC.

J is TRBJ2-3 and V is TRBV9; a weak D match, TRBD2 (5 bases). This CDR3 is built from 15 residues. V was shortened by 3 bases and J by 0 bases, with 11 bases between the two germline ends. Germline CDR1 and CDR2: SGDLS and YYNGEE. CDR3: CASSATRRSTDTQYF. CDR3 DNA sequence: TGTGCCAGCAGCGCAACTAGGAGAAGCACAGATACGCAGTATTTT.

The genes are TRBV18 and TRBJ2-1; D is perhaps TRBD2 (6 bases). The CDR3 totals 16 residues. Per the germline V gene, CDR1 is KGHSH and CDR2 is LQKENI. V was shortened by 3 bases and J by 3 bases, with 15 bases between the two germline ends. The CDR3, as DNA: TGTGCCAGCTCACCGCGGAGGGACTCAGACTACAATGAGCAGTTCTTC. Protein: CASSPRRDSDYNEQFF.

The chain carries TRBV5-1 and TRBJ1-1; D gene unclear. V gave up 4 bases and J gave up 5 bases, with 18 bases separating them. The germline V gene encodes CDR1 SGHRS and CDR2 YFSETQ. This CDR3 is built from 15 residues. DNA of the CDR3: TGCGCCAGCAGCCCCGATGGAGGGTGGGGAACTGAAGCTTTCTTT. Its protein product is CASSPDGGWGTEAFF.

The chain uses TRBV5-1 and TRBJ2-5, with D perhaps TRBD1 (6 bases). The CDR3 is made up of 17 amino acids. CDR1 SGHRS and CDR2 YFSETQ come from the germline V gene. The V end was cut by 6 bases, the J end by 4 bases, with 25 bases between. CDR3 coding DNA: TGCGCCAGCACGAGCCGACCTGACAGGTTCTTGGTAGAGACCCAGTACTTC. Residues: CASTSRPDRFLVETQYF. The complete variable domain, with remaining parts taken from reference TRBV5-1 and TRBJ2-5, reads KAGVTQTPRYLIKTRGQQVTLSCSPISGHRSVSWYQQTPGQGLQFLFEYFSETQRNKGNFPGRFSGRQFSNSRSEMNVSTLELGDSALYLCASTSRPDRFLVETQYFGPGTRLLVL.

The CDR3 sequence is CASSLRGFTDTQYF. The CDR3 DNA reads as TGTGCCAGCAGTTTGCGGGGCTTCACAGATACGCAGTATTTT. The rearrangement joins TRBV28 to TRBJ2-3, with D maybe TRBD2 (6 bases). From germline, CDR1 is MDHEN and CDR2 SYDVKM. The CDR3 runs to 14 residues. V lost 3 bases and J lost 2, with 9 bases in between.

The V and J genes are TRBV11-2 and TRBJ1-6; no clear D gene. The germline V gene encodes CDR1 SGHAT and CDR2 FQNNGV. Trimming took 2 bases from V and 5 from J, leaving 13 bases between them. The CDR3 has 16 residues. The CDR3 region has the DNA TGTGCCAGCAGCTTACGGGGTTTTAAAGATAATTCACCCCTCCACTTT. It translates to CASSLRGFKDNSPLHF.

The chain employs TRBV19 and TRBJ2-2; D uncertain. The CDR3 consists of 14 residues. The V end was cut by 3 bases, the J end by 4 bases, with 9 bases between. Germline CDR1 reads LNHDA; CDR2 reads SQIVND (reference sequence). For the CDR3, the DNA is TGTGCCAGTAGTATCCCTGGGATCACCGGGGAGCTGTTTTTT. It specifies CASSIPGITGELFF.

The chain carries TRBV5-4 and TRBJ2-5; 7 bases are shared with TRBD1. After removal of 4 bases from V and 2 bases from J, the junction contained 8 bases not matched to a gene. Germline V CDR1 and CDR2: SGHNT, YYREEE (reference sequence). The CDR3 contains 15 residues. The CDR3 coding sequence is TGTGCCAGCAGCCAGAACAGGGGTGAGCAAGAGACCCAGTACTTC. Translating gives CASSQNRGEQETQYF.

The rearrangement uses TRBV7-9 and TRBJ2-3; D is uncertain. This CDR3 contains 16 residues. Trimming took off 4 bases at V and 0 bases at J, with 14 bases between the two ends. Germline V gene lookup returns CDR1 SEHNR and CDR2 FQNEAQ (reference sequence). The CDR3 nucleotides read TGTGCCAGCAGCTATATCCCAGGAATTAGCACAGATACGCAGTATTTT. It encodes CASSYIPGISTDTQYF.

This chain's CDR3 is CSANPLWEQYF. The DNA of the CDR3 is TGCAGTGCTAACCCCCTGTGGGAGCAGTACTTC. The rearrangement uses TRBV20-1 and TRBJ2-7, with no clear D. The CDR3 runs 11 residues. From germline, CDR1 is DFQATT and CDR2 SNEGSKA (reference sequence). With 4 bases removed from V and 7 bases from J, the gap between germline ends came to 11 bases.

The CDR3 sequence is CASSERTGGQETQYF. The CDR3 DNA follows: TGTGCCAGCAGCGAGAGAACAGGGGGGCAAGAGACCCAGTACTTC. J is TRBJ2-5 and V is TRBV11-3; 8 bases align to TRBD1. The germline gives CDR1 SGHNT, CDR2 YENEEA. J was trimmed by 2 bases and V by 5 bases; bases with no gene match: 7. There are 15 residues in the CDR3.

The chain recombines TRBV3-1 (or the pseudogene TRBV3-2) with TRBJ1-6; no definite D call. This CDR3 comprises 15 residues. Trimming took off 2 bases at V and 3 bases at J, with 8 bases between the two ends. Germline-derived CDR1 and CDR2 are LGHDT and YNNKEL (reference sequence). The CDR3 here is CASSQSRGYNSPLHF. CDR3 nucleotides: TGTGCCAGCAGCCAATCGAGAGGCTATAATTCACCCCTCCACTTT.

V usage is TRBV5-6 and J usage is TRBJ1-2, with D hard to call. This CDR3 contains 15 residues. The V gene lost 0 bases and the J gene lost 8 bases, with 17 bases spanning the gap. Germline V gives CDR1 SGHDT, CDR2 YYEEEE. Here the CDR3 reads CASSLAWGKIAGYTF. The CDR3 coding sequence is TGTGCCAGCAGCTTGGCGTGGGGAAAAATTGCAGGCTACACCTTC.

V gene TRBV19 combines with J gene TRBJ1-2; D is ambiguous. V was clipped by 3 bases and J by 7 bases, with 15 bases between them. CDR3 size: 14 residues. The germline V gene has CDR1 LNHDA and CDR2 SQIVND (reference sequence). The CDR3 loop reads CASSIGKSGVGYTF. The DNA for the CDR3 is TGTGCCAGTAGTATTGGCAAGTCTGGCGTTGGCTACACCTTC.

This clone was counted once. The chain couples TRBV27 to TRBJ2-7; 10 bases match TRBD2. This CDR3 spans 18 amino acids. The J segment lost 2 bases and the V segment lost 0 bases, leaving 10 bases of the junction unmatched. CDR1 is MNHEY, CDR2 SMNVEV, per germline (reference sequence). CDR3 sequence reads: CASSLSPGGAGGPYEQYF. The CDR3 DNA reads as TGTGCCAGCAGTTTATCCCCCGGGGGAGCGGGAGGGCCCTACGAGCAGTACTTC.

The CDR3 loop is CASSSRQGGGTDTQYF. The CDR3 coding sequence is TGCGCCAGCAGCTCGAGACAGGGCGGTGGCACAGATACGCAGTATTTT. This chain uses TRBV5-1 with TRBJ2-3, with 7 bases that match TRBD1. The ends lost 3 bases at V and 1 base at J; junction bases unmatched: 8. The germline V gene has CDR1 SGHRS and CDR2 YFSETQ. The CDR3 sequence is 16 residues long.

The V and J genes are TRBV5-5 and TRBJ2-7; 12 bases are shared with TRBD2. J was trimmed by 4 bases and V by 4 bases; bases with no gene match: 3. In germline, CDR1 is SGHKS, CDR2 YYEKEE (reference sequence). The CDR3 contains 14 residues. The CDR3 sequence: CASSQTSGSYEQYF. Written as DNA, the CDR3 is TGTGCCAGCAGCCAGACTAGCGGGAGTTACGAGCAGTACTTC.

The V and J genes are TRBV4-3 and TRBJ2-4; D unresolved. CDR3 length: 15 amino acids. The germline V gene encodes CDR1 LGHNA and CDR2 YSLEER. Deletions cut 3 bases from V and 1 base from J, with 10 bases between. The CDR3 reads CASSQMGPAKNIQYF. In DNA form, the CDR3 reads TGCGCCAGCAGCCAGATGGGTCCGGCCAAAAACATTCAGTACTTC.

CDR3 loop: CASNRDTEAFF. CDR3 nucleotide sequence: TGTGCCAGCAATAGGGACACTGAAGCTTTCTTT. The chain combines TRBV6-5 with TRBJ1-1; D gene ambiguous. V gave up 7 bases and J gave up 3 bases, with 6 bases separating them. The CDR3 runs 11 residues. The germline V gene encodes CDR1 MNHEY and CDR2 SVGAGI.

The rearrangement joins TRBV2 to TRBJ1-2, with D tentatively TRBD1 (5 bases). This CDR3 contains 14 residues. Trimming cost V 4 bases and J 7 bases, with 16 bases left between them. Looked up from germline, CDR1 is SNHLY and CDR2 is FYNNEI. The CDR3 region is CASSVFPTGGGYTF. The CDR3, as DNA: TGTGCCAGCAGTGTATTCCCTACAGGTGGTGGCTACACCTTC.